This TCR beta chain is from a study of cytomegalovirus exposure and HLA in healthy donors. CDR1 is SGHAT and CDR2 is FQNNGV in the germline V gene. V shed 3 bases, J shed 5 bases, and the junction held 12 bases outside the gene matches. The CDR3 loop spans 16 amino acids. This PCR relied on a set of 60 Vbeta primers and 13 Jbeta primers. Libraries were prepared by immunoSEQ multiplex PCR; TCRdb keeps only in-frame clonotypes and omits some of them. Its table records some 120,000 clones. Sequencing input: PBMCs. The chain combines TRBV11-2 with TRBJ1-1; 7 bases map to TRBD1. This sequence originates from a young man in good health and CMV-seronegative. CDR3 sequence: CASSFSVRGFGTEAFF. The CDR3 DNA is TGTGCCAGCAGCTTCTCGGTCAGGGGGTTTGGTACTGAAGCTTTCTTT.